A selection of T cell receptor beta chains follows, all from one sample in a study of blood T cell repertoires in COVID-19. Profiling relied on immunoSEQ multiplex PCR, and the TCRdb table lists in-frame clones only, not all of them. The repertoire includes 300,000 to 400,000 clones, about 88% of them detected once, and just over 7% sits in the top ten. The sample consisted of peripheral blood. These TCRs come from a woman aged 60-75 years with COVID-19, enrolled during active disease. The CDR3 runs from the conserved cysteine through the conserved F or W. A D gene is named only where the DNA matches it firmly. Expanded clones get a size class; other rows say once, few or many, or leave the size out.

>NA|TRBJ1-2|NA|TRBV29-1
CSVVSGGEVGYTF
TGCAGCGTTGTATCTGGGGGCGAGGTTGGCTACACCTTC
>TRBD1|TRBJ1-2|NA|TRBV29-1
CSFGQGNGYTF
TGCAGCTTCGGACAGGGCAATGGCTACACCTTC
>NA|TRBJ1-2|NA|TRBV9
CASSPQGAGVYGYTF
TGTGCCAGCAGCCCTCAAGGGGCGGGGGTCTATGGCTACACCTTC
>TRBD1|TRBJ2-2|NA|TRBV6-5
CASRRQGWTGELFF
TGTGCCAGCAGAAGACAGGGGTGGACCGGGGAGCTGTTTTTT
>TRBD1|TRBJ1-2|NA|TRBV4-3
CASSQDWAGGEGGYTF
TGCGCCAGCAGCCAAGATTGGGCAGGGGGCGAAGGTGGCTACACCTTC
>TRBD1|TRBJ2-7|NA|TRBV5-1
CASSVGNQGAHEQYF
TGCGCCAGCAGCGTGGGCAATCAGGGGGCCCACGAGCAGTACTTC
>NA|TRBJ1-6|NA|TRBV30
CAWSRGQNSPLHF
TGTGCCTGGAGCAGGGGCCAAAATTCACCCCTCCACTTT
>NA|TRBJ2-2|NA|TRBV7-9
CASSFGGLNTGELFF
TGTGCCAGCAGCTTCGGAGGGCTGAACACCGGGGAGCTGTTTTTT
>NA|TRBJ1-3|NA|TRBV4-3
CASSQEVEGLRGNTIYF
TGCGCCAGCAGCCAAGAAGTTGAGGGACTGAGAGGAAACACCATATATTTT
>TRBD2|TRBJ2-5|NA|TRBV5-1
CASSRGTSGGPDQETQYF
TGCGCCAGCAGCCGTGGGACTAGCGGGGGGCCTGATCAAGAGACCCAGTACTTC
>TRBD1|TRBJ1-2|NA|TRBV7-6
CASSQGQGLGGYGYTF
TGTGCCAGCAGCCAGGGACAGGGCTTGGGCGGCTATGGCTACACCTTC
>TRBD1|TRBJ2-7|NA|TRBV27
CASSLWGTGVSSYEQYF
TGTGCCAGCAGTTTATGGGGGACAGGCGTTTCTTCCTACGAGCAGTACTTC
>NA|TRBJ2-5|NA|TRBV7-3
CASSAGPSPFQYF
TGTGCCAGCAGCGCCGGACCTAGCCCATTCCAGTACTTC
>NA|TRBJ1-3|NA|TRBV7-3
CASSAGISGNTIYF
TGTGCCAGCAGCGCCGGTATCTCTGGAAACACCATATATTTT
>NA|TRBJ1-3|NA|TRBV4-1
CASSQGYVSGNTIYF
TGCGCCAGCAGCCAAGGCTACGTGTCTGGAAACACCATATATTTT
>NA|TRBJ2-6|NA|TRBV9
CASSVAGTGANVLTF
TGTGCCAGCAGCGTAGCAGGGACTGGGGCCAACGTCCTGACTTTC
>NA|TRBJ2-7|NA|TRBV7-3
CASSPGSDYEQYF
TGTGCCAGCAGCCCCGGGTCTGATTACGAGCAGTACTTC
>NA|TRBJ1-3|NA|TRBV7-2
CASSFSGDAGNTIYF
TGTGCCAGCAGCTTCTCAGGGGACGCAGGAAACACCATATATTTT
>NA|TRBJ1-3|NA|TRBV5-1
CASSLGGDNGNTIYF
TGCGCCAGCAGCTTGGGAGGGGACAATGGAAACACCATATATTTT
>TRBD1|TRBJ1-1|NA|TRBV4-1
CASRYQTGGPLMNTEAFF
TGCGCCAGCAGATATCAGACAGGGGGCCCGCTTATGAACACTGAAGCTTTCTTT
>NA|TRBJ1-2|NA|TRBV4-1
CASSQDTANYGYTF
TGCGCCAGCAGCCAAGATACTGCAAACTATGGCTACACCTTC
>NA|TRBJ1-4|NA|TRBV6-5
CASSYSGQLNEKLFF
TGTGCCAGCAGTTACTCTGGGCAGCTTAATGAAAAACTGTTTTTT
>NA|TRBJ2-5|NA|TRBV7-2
CASSPSLNSGETQYF
TGTGCCAGCAGCCCCTCCCTAAACTCGGGGGAGACCCAGTACTTC
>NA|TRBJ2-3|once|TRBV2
CATGGSADTQYF
TGTGCCACCGGAGGGAGCGCAGATACGCAGTATTTT
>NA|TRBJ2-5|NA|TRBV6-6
CASSGGAWGETQYF
TGTGCCAGCAGTGGGGGGGCCTGGGGAGAGACCCAGTACTTC
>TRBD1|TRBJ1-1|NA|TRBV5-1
CASSFRGENTEAFF
TGCGCCAGCAGCTTCAGGGGGGAGAACACTGAAGCTTTCTTT
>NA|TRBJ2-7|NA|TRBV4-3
CASSQALLGFTGEQYF
TGCGCCAGCAGCCAAGCGTTATTAGGATTTACGGGCGAGCAGTACTTC
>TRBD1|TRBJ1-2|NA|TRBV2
CATFPGQGAYGYTF
TGTGCCACCTTTCCGGGACAGGGGGCCTATGGCTACACCTTC
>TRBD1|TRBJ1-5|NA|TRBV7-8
CASSPDRAPRNQPQHF
TGTGCCAGCAGCCCCGACAGGGCGCCCAGGAATCAGCCCCAGCATTTT
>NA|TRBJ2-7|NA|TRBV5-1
CASSLAGSYEQYF
TGCGCCAGCAGCTTGGCGGGTTCCTACGAGCAGTACTTC
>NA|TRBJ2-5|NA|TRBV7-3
CASSPQGGYGETQYF
TGTGCCAGCAGCCCACAGGGGGGGTACGGAGAGACCCAGTACTTC
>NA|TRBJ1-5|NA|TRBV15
CATSRSTTNYGGNQPQHF
TGTGCCACCAGCAGATCCACTACCAATTACGGCGGCAATCAGCCCCAGCATTTT
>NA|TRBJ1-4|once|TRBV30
CAWSAPSGLVNEKLFF
TGTGCCTGGAGTGCCCCTTCGGGACTGGTGAATGAAAAACTGTTTTTT
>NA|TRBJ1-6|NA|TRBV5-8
CASSDTGIDNSPLHF
TGTGCCAGCAGCGATACAGGGATAGATAATTCACCCCTCCACTTT
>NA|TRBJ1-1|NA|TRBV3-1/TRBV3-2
CASSATENTEAFF
TGTGCCAGCAGCGCGACAGAGAACACTGAAGCTTTCTTT
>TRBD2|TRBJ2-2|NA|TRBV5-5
CASSLGTSGGATGELFF
TGTGCCAGCAGCTTGGGGACTAGCGGAGGAGCCACCGGGGAGCTGTTTTTT
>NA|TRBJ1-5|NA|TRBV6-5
CASTSVSNQPQHF
TGTGCCAGCACGTCAGTTAGCAATCAGCCCCAGCATTTT
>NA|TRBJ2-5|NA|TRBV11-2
CASSFDRGLTQETQYF
TGTGCCAGCAGCTTTGATCGGGGTTTAACCCAAGAGACCCAGTACTTC
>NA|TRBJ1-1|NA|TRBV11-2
CASSSLQGNTEAFF
TGTGCCAGCAGCTCACTACAGGGGAACACTGAAGCTTTCTTT
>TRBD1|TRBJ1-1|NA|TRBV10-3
CAISGPRQGWKTEAFF
TGTGCCATCAGTGGGCCAAGACAGGGTTGGAAGACTGAAGCTTTCTTT
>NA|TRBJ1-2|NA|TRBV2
CASSPQTGWRGYTF
TGTGCCAGCAGCCCCCAGACGGGATGGCGGGGCTACACCTTC
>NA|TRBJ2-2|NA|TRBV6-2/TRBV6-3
CASSYWRGSGELFF
TGTGCCAGCAGTTACTGGAGGGGCAGCGGGGAGCTGTTTTTT
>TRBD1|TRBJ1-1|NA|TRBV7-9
CASSSRGLGTEAFF
TGTGCCAGCAGCTCCAGGGGGCTGGGCACTGAAGCTTTCTTT
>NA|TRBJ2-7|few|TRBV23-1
CASSPRGFKSLYEQYF
TGCGCCAGCAGTCCCCGGGGGTTCAAATCTCTTTACGAGCAGTACTTC
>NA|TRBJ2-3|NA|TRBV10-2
CASSELLLDTQYF
TGCGCCAGCAGTGAACTACTCTTAGATACGCAGTATTTT
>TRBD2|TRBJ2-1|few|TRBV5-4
CASSFLAGVNEQFF
TGTGCCAGCAGCTTCCTAGCGGGGGTCAATGAGCAGTTCTTC
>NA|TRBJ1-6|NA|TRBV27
CASIQGGRGNSPLHF
TGTGCCAGCATCCAAGGGGGTAGGGGTAATTCACCCCTCCACTTT
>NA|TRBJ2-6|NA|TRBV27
CASSPMRQSSGANVLTF
TGTGCCAGCAGTCCGATGAGACAGAGCTCTGGGGCCAACGTCCTGACTTTC
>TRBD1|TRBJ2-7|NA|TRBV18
CASSEGQSPIYEQYF
TGTGCCAGCTCAGAGGGACAGTCGCCGATTTACGAGCAGTACTTC
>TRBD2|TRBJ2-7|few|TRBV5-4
CASSRKGLAEAYEQYF
TGTGCCAGCAGCAGAAAGGGACTAGCAGAAGCCTACGAGCAGTACTTC
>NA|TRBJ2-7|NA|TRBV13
CASGRFSYEQYF
TGTGCCAGCGGCAGGTTCTCCTACGAGCAGTACTTC
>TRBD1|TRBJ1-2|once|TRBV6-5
CASSFATGTNYGYTF
TGTGCCAGCAGTTTCGCGACAGGGACCAACTATGGCTACACCTTC
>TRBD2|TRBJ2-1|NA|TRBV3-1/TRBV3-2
CASSHGTSGVNEQFF
TGTGCCAGCAGCCACGGGACTAGCGGGGTCAATGAGCAGTTCTTC
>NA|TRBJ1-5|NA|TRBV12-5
CASGNLRGRTQPQHF
TGTGCTAGTGGTAACCTTCGAGGGAGGACTCAGCCCCAGCATTTT
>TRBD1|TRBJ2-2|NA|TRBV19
CASSLQGSAGELFF
TGTGCCAGTAGTCTACAGGGGAGCGCCGGGGAGCTGTTTTTT
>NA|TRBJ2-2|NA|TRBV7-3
CASSSGITGELFF
TGTGCCAGCAGCTCAGGGATTACCGGGGAGCTGTTTTTT
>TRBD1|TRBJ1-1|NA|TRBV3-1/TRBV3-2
CASSQDWGQVNTEAFF
TGTGCCAGCAGCCAAGATTGGGGACAGGTAAACACTGAAGCTTTCTTT
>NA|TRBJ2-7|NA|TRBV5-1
CASSLGQVPNMGSSYF
TGCGCCAGCAGCTTGGGCCAGGTCCCGAACATGGGGAGTTCGTACTTC
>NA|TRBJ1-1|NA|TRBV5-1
CASSPWVASNTEAFF
TGCGCCAGCAGCCCCTGGGTAGCCTCGAACACTGAAGCTTTCTTT